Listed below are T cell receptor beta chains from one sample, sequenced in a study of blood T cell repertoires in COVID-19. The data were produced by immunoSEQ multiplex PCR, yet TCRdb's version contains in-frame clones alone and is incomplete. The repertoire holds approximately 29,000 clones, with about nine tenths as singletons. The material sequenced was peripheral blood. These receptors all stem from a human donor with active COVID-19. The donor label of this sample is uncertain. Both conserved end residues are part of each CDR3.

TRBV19,CASRVGWGGMNTEAFF
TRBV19,CASSSRQLPNYGYTF
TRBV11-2,CASSRGRFLADTQYF
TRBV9,CASTMAGGSRDTQYF
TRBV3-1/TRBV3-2,CASSQGGTVGGYTF
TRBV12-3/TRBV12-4,CASSPNSAEAFF
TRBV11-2,CASSLGIAGYQETQYF
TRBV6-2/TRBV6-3,CASSYHIGGQNQYEQYF
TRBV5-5,CASSGLGGSSDSPLHF
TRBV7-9,CASSFFGKQGYGYTF
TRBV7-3,CASSLTSTPGGNTEAFF
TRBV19,CASSIGQGAGGYTF
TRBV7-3,CASSLGDSRNSPLHF
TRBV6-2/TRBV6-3,CASSYSTPNIQYF
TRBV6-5,CASSVQGFSYEQYF
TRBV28,CASSLQGGGTDTQYF
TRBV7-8,CASSYGGGIYEQYF
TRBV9,CASSVGTGWDIQYF
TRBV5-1,CASSAQGSGANVLTF
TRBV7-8,CASSLQVFSGANVLTF
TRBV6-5,CASSRDREDQPQHF
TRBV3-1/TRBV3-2,CASRGGLAYNEQFF
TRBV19,CASNIQGGTEAFF
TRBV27,CASSLSTGPTEAFF
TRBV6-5,CASWEGSYNEQFF
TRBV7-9,CASSLEVGQGSNEQFF
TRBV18,CASSPGRGEKLFF
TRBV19,CASTPLEGGLMKKLFF
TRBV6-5,CASSYGWGGTGELFF
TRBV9,CASSVDPAGTYEQYF
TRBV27,CASSPTGVQSYEQYF
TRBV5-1,CASSLAQGATDTQYF
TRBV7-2,CASSLTGASTEAFF